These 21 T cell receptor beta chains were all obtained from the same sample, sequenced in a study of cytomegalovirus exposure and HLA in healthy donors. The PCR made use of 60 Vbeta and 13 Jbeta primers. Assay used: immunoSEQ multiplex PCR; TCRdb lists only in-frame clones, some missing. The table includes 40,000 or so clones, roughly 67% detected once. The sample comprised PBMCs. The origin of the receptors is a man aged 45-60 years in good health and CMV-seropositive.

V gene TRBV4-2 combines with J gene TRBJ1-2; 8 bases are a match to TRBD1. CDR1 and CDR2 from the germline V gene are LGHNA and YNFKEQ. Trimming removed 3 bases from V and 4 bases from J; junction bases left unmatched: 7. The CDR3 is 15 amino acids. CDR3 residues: CASSQNQGATYGYTF. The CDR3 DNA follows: TGTGCCAGCAGCCAGAATCAGGGGGCGACCTATGGCTACACCTTC.

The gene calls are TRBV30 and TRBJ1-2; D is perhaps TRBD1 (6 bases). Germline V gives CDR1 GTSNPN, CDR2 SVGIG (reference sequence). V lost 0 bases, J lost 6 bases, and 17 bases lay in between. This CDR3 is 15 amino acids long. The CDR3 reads CAWSVLLRGSNGYTF. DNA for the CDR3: TGTGCCTGGAGTGTATTGCTCAGGGGTTCGAATGGCTACACCTTC.

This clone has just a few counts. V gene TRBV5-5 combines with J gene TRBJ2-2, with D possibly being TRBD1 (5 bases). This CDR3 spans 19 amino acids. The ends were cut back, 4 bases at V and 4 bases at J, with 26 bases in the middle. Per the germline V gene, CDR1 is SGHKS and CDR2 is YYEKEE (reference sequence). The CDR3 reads CASSILGGAYLRGTGELFF. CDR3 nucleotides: TGTGCCAGCAGCATCCTGGGTGGGGCCTACTTGCGCGGCACCGGGGAGCTGTTTTTT.

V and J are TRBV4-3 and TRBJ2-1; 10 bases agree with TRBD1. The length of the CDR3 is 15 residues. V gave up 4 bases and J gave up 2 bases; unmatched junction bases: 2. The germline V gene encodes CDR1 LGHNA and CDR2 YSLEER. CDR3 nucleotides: TGCGCCAGCAGCCTCGGACAGGGGGCCTACAATGAGCAGTTCTTC. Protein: CASSLGQGAYNEQFF.

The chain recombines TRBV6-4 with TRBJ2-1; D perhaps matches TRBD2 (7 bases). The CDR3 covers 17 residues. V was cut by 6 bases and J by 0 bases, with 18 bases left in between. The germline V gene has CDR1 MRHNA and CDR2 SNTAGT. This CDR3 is CASRGGGGISSYNEQFF. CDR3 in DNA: TGTGCCAGCAGGGGAGGGGGGGGGATAAGCTCCTACAATGAGCAGTTCTTC.

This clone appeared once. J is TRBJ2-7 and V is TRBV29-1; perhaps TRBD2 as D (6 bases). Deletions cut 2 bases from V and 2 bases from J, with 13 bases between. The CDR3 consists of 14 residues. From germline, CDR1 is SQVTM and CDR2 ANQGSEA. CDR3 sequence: CSVEIGTQAYEQYF. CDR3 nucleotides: TGCAGCGTTGAAATCGGGACTCAAGCCTACGAGCAGTACTTC.

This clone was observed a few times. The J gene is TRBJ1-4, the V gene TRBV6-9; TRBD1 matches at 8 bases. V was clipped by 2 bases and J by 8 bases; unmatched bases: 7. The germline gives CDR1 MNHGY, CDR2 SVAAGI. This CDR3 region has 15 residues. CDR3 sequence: CASSYTDREGEKLFF. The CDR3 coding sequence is TGTGCCAGCAGTTATACGGACAGGGAGGGGGAAAAACTGTTTTTT.

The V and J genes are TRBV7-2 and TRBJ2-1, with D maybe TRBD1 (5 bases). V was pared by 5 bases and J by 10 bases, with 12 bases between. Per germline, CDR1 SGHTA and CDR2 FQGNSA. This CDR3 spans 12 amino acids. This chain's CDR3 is CASSVPAGEQFF. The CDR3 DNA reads TGTGCCAGCAGCGTACCAGCAGGGGAGCAGTTCTTC.

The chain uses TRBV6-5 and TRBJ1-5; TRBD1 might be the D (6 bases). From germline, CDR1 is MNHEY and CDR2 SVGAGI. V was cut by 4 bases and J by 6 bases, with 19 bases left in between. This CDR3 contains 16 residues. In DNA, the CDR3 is TGTGCCAGCAGTTCCCTATTACAGGGCGTTCGTCAGCCCCAGCATTTT. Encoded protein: CASSSLLQGVRQPQHF.

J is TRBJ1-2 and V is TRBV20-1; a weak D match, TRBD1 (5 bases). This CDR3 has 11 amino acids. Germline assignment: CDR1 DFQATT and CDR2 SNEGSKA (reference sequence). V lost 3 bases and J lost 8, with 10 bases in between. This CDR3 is CSARGGVGYTF. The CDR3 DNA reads TGCAGTGCTAGGGGAGGGGTCGGCTACACCTTC.

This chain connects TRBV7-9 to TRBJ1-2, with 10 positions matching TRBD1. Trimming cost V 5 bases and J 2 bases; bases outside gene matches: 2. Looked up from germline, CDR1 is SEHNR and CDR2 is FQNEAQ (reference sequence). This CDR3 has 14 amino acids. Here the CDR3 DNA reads TGTGCCAGCAGCCCGGGACAGGGGAACTATGGCTACACCTTC. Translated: CASSPGQGNYGYTF.

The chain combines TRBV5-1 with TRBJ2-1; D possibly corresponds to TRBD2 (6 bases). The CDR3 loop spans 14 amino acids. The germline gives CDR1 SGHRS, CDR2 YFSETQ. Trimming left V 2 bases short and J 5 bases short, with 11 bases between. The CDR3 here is CASSFGGSHNEQFF. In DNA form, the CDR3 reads TGCGCCAGCAGCTTCGGGGGATCCCACAATGAGCAGTTCTTC.

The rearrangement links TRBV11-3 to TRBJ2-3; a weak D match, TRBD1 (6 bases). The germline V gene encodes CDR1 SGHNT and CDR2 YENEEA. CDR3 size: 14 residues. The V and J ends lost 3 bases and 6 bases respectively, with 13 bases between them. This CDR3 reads CASSFRAGDDTQYF. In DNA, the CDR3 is TGTGCCAGCAGCTTCCGGGCAGGGGACGATACGCAGTATTTT. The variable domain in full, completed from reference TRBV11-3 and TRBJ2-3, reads EAGVVQSPRYKIIEKKQPVAFWCNPISGHNTLYWYLQNLGQGPELLIRYENEEAVDDSQLPKDRFSAERLKGVDSTLKIQPAELGDSAVYLCASSFRAGDDTQYFGPGTRLTVL.

The CDR3 here is CASSDLGTSGGNEQFF. Written as DNA, the CDR3 is TGCGCCAGCAGCGACCTAGGGACTAGCGGGGGGAATGAGCAGTTCTTC. The rearrangement uses TRBV4-1 and TRBJ2-1; TRBD2 agrees at 15 bases. The junction had 6 bases not matched to a gene; V was cut back by 5 bases and J by 7 bases. The CDR3 totals 16 residues. Germline lookup yields CDR1 MGHRA and CDR2 YSYEKL.

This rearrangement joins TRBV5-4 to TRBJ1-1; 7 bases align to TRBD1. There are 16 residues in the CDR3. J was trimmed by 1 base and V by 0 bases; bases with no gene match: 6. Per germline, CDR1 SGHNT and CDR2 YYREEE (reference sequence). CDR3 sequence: CASSLGLGQWNTEAFF. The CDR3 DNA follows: TGTGCCAGCAGCTTGGGCCTGGGACAGTGGAACACTGAAGCTTTCTTT.

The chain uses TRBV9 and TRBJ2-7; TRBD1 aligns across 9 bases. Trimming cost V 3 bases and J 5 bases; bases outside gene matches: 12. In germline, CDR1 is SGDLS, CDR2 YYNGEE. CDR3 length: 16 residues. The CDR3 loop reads CASSATVGTGSHEQYF. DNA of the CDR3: TGTGCCAGCAGCGCTACGGTCGGGACAGGGTCCCACGAGCAGTACTTC. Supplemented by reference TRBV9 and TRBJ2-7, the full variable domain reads DSGVTQTPKHLITATGQRVTLRCSPRSGDLSVYWYQQSLDQGLQFLIQYYNGEERAKGNILERFSAQQFPDLHSELNLSSLELGDSALYFCASSATVGTGSHEQYFGPGTRLTVT.

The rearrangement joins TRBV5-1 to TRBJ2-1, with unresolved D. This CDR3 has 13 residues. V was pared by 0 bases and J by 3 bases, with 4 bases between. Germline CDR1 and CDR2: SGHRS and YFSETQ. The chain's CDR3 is CASSLDSYNEQFF. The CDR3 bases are TGCGCCAGCAGCTTGGACAGCTACAATGAGCAGTTCTTC.

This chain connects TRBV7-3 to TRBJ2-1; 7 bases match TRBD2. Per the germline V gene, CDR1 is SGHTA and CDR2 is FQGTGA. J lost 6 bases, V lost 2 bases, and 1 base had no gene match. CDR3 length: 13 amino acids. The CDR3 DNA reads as TGTGCCAGCAGCTTAGCGGGAGTCAATGAGCAGTTCTTC. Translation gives CASSLAGVNEQFF.

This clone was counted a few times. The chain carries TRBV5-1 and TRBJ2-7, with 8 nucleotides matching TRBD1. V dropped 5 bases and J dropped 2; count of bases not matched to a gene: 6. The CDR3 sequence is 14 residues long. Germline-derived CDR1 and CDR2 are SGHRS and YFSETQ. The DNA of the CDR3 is TGCGCCAGCAGATTCCGGGACAGGACCTACGAGCAGTACTTC. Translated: CASRFRDRTYEQYF.

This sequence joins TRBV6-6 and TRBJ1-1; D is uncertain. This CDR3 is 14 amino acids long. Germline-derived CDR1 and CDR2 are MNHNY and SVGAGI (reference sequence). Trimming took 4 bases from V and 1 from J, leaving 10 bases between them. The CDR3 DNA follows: TGTGCCAGCAGTTCGAGAGGAGAGAACACTGAAGCTTTCTTT. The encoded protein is CASSSRGENTEAFF.

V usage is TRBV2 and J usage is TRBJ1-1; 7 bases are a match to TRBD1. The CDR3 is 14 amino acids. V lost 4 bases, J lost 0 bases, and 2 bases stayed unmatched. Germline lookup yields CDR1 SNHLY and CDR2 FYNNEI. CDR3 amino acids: CASSGQGMNTEAFF. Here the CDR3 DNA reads TGTGCCAGCAGTGGACAGGGCATGAACACTGAAGCTTTCTTT. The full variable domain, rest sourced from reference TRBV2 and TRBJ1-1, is EPEVTQTPSHQVTQMGQEVILRCVPISNHLYFYWYRQILGQKVEFLVSFYNNEISEKSEIFDDQFSVERPDGSNFTLKIRSTKLEDSAMYFCASSGQGMNTEAFFGQGTRLTVV.